This passage covers 11 T cell receptor beta chains from one sample sequenced in a study of T cells in Graves' hyperthyroidism and ophthalmopathy. Using RNA transcripts as the source, TCR beta CDR3 regions were amplified. Using the HTBI primer set, a first-round RT-PCR was run on the TCR CDR3. TCRdb reprocessed the multiplex PCR reads with MiXCR, giving one entry per CDR3 protein. The repertoire holds roughly 740,000 distinct CDR3 sequences, roughly 15% seen once, with under 10% in the top ten. The sequenced sample was blood. The receptor set was obtained from a man aged 18-30 years with Graves' hyperthyroidism.

The table lists this clonotype with many counts. This chain links TRBV4-1 with TRBJ2-5, with D possibly TRBD2 on 6 matching bases. With 2 bases removed from V and 1 base from J, the gap between germline ends came to 11 bases. Germline-derived CDR1 and CDR2 are MGHRA and YSYEKL. The CDR3 spans 15 residues. The CDR3 DNA is TGCGCCAGCAGCCAAAGGGACTTCCCCCAAGAGACCCAGTACTTC. It encodes CASSQRDFPQETQYF.

The DNA of the CDR3 is TGTGCCTGGAGTGGTTTCTATAATTCACCCCTCCACTTT. It translates to CAWSGFYNSPLHF. The J gene is TRBJ1-6, the V gene TRBV30; no definite D call. The length of the CDR3 is 13 residues. CDR1 and CDR2 from the germline V gene are GTSNPN and SVGIG (reference sequence). The V end lost 1 base, the J end lost 3 bases, and 4 bases lay between the germline ends.

The sample holds many counts of this clonotype. The chain is built from TRBV11-1 and TRBJ1-2; 8 bases agree with TRBD1. Germline CDR1 SGHAT, CDR2 FQDESV (reference sequence). V dropped 1 base and J dropped 2; count of bases not matched to a gene: 3. This CDR3 region has 15 residues. The chain's CDR3 is CASSLGRDRNYGYTF. The CDR3 coding sequence is TGTGCCAGCAGCTTAGGAAGGGACAGGAACTATGGCTACACCTTC.

This clonotype was observed a handful of times. V is TRBV4-2 and J is TRBJ1-1; D is uncertain. Trimming removed 1 base at V and 1 base at J, with 7 bases between. Germline CDR1 is LGHNA and CDR2 is YNFKEQ. This CDR3 comprises 14 residues. The CDR3 nucleotides read TGTGCCAGCAGCCAAGCTAGCGCGAACACTGAAGCTTTCTTT. It yields the protein CASSQASANTEAFF.

In its sample, this clonotype was seen a few times. The V call is TRBV7-2, the J call TRBJ2-3; D is unresolved. Trimming took off 1 base at V and 3 bases at J, with 8 bases between the two ends. The CDR3 is 14 amino acids. Germline lookup yields CDR1 SGHTA and CDR2 FQGNSA. As DNA, the CDR3 is TGTGCCAGCAGCTTAGTCCCGACTACAGATACGCAGTATTTT. Protein sequence: CASSLVPTTDTQYF. Full variable domain (outside the CDR3, taken from reference TRBV7-2 and TRBJ2-3): GAGVSQSPSNKVTEKGKDVELRCDPISGHTALYWYRQSLGQGLEFLIYFQGNSAPDKSGLPSDRFSAERTGGSVSTLTIQRTQQEDSAVYLCASSLVPTTDTQYFGPGTRLTVL.

This clonotype was seen ten or more times. The rearrangement uses TRBV10-3 and TRBJ2-3; no firm D call. This CDR3 has 13 amino acids. Germline CDR1 is ENHRY and CDR2 is SYGVKD. The V and J ends lost 8 bases and 0 bases respectively, with 9 bases between them. The CDR3 DNA reads TGTGCCATCCAACGGCCTAGCACAGATACGCAGTATTTT. This translates into CAIQRPSTDTQYF.

This clonotype has at least ten counts. The gene calls are TRBV27 and TRBJ2-7, with unresolved D. CDR1 MNHEY and CDR2 SMNVEV come from the germline V gene (reference sequence). V dropped 6 bases and J dropped 2 bases, with 11 bases sitting between them. The CDR3 extends over 13 amino acids. This chain's CDR3 is CASSLDSAYEQYF. In DNA, the CDR3 is TGTGCCAGCAGCTTAGACTCAGCCTACGAGCAGTACTTC.

Concerning this clonotype itself: This clone may be a read error of a much larger clone one base away. The chain has TRBV29-1 and TRBJ2-7, with D uncertain. Germline V gives CDR1 SQVTM, CDR2 ANQGSEA. V lost 4 bases, J lost 2 bases, and 12 bases lay in between. CDR3 length equals 13 residues. DNA for the CDR3: TGCAGCGTTGGGACGGCGAGCCCCTACGAGCAGTACTTC. It specifies CSVGTASPYEQYF.

This clonotype was found a few times. The CDR3 region is CASTFGTVYGYTF. As DNA, the CDR3 is TGTGCCAGCACTTTCGGGACGGTATATGGCTACACCTTC. The chain carries TRBV2 and TRBJ1-2, with a tentative D call TRBD1 (5 bases). The CDR3 contains 13 residues. Germline CDR1 reads SNHLY; CDR2 reads FYNNEI. Trimming cost V 7 bases and J 5 bases, with 14 bases left between them. Using reference TRBV2 and TRBJ1-2 for the parts outside the CDR3, the full variable domain is EPEVTQTPSHQVTQMGQEVILRCVPISNHLYFYWYRQILGQKVEFLVSFYNNEISEKSEIFDDQFSVERPDGSNFTLKIRSTKLEDSAMYFCASTFGTVYGYTFGSGTRLTVV.

This clonotype was recorded many times. The V and J genes are TRBV7-9 and TRBJ1-1; D is unclear. This CDR3 is built from 13 residues. CDR1 and CDR2 (germline): SEHNR, FQNEAQ (reference sequence). V was cut by 5 bases and J by 10 bases, with 17 bases left in between. The CDR3 protein is CASSHRDLRRAFF. As DNA, the CDR3 is TGTGCCAGCAGCCACCGCGACCTCCGCCGAGCTTTCTTT. The variable domain in full, with the rest retrieved from reference TRBV7-9 and TRBJ1-1, is DTGVSQNPRHKITKRGQNVTFRCDPISEHNRLYWYRQTLGQGPEFLTYFQNEAQLEKSRLLSDRFSAERPKGSFSTLEIQRTEQGDSAMYLCASSHRDLRRAFFGQGTRLTVV.

In this sample, this clonotype turned up many times. V gene TRBV11-3 combines with J gene TRBJ1-1, with D perhaps matching TRBD1 (6 bases). V lost 5 bases and J lost 3, with 16 bases in between. Germline assignment: CDR1 SGHNT and CDR2 YENEEA. The CDR3 covers 15 residues. This CDR3 is CASSKNRVLYTEAFF. CDR3 coding DNA: TGTGCCAGCAGCAAAAACAGGGTCTTGTACACTGAAGCTTTCTTT.